A single count supports the clone carrying this T cell receptor (beta chain). No antigen is known for it. The data derive from a study of cytotoxic CD8 clonotypes in ibrutinib-treated CLL. Study-wide results and caveats: Whereas clonality rose at ibrutinib response, it declined toward baseline at progression.

Using immunoSEQ multiplex PCR, the repertoire was profiled, and TCRdb retains in-frame clones only, with some absent. This sample yields some 200,000 clones, of which about two thirds are seen a single time; roughly an eighth belongs to the top ten. Germline V gene data show CDR1 as LNHDA and CDR2 as SQIVND (reference sequence). CDR3 length equals 15 residues. The V end lost 3 bases, the J end lost 7 bases, and 16 bases lay between the germline ends. The receptor comes from a human donor with chronic lymphocytic leukemia. The chain is built from TRBV19 and TRBJ2-1; maybe TRBD2 (6 bases). The material sequenced was PBMCs, taken after 24 months of ibrutinib treatment. The CDR3 bases are TGTGCCAGTAGTATCCGGGACTCTACTTGGAATGAGCAGTTCTTC. As protein: CASSIRDSTWNEQFF.